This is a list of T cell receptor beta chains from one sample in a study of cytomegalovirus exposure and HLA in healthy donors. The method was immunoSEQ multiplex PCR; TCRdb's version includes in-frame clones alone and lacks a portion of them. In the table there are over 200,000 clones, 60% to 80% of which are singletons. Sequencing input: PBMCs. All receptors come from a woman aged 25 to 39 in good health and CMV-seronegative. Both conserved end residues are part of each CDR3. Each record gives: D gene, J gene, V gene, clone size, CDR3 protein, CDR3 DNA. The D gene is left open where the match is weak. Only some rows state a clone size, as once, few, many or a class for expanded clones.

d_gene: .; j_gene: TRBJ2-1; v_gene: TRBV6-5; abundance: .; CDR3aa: CASSYGSWDGNEQFF; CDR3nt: TGTGCCAGCAGTTACGGGAGTTGGGATGGCAATGAGCAGTTCTTC
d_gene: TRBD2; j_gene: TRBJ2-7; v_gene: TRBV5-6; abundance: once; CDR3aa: CASSLISGGIIYEQYF; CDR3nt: TGTGCCAGCAGCTTGATTAGCGGGGGGATCATCTACGAGCAGTACTTC
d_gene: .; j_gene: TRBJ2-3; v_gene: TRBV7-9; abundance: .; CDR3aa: CASSFEGDTDTQYF; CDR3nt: TGTGCCAGCAGCTTCGAGGGGGACACAGATACGCAGTATTTT
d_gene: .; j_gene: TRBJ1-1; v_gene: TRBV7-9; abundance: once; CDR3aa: CASSQDSLNTEAFF; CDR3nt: TGTGCCAGCAGCCAAGACAGTTTGAACACTGAAGCTTTCTTT
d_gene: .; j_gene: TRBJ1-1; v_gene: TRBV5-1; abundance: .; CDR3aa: CASSLGGSGFNTEAFF; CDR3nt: TGCGCCAGCAGCTTGGGAGGGTCGGGGTTCAACACTGAAGCTTTCTTT
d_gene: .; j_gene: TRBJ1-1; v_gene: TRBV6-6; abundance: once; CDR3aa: CASSGGRYTEAFF; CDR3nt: TGTGCCAGCAGCGGGGGGAGGTACACTGAAGCTTTCTTT
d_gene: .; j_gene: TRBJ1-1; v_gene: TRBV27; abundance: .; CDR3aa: CASSPQGRFTEAFF; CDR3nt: TGTGCCAGCAGTCCACAGGGAAGGTTCACTGAAGCTTTCTTT
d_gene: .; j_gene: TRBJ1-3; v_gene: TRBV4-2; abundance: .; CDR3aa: CASSPREGRNTIYF; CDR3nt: TGTGCCAGCAGCCCCCGGGAGGGGAGGAACACCATATATTTT
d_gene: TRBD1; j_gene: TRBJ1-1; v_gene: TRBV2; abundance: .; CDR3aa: CASSWDRDTEAFF; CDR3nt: TGTGCCAGCAGTTGGGACAGGGATACTGAAGCTTTCTTT
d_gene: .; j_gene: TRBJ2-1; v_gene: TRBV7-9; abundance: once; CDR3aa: CASSLSLGGRGPYNEQFF; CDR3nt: TGTGCCAGCAGCTTATCTTTGGGGGGGCGGGGCCCCTACAATGAGCAGTTCTTC
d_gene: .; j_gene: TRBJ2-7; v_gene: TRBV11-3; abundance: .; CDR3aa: CASSSLGYEQYF; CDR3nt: TGTGCCAGCAGCTCCCTCGGGTACGAGCAGTACTTC
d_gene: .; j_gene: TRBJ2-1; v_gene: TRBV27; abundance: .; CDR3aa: CASSLRGGGRENEQFF; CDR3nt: TGTGCCAGCAGTTTACGAGGGGGGGGCAGGGAAAATGAGCAGTTCTTC
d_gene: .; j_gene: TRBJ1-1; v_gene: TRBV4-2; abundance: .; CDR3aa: CASSHSSGAFF; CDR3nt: TGTGCCAGCAGCCATAGTTCGGGGGCTTTCTTT
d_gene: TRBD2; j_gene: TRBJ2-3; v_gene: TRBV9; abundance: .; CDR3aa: CASSEGSGGGAQDTQYF; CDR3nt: TGTGCCAGCAGCGAGGGATCAGGCGGGGGGGCACAAGATACGCAGTATTTT
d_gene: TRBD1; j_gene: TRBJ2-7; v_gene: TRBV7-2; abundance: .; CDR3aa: CASSRSGGTGVHEQYF; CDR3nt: TGTGCCAGCAGCCGTTCTGGGGGGACAGGGGTCCACGAGCAGTACTTC
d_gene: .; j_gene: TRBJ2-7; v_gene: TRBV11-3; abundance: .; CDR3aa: CASNVRGSSYEQYF; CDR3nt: TGTGCCAGCAACGTACGGGGGAGCTCCTACGAGCAGTACTTC
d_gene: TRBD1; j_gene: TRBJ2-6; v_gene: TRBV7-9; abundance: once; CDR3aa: CASSRPRTGGSGANVLTF; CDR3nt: TGTGCCAGCAGCCGTCCCCGCACAGGGGGCTCTGGGGCCAACGTCCTGACTTTC